The T cell receptor (beta chain) described here comes from a study of human T cells and chemical hapten exposure listed by TCRdb under 2021. Background on the whole study: For sensitization, 2% DPC in acetone was applied to a roughly 2 cm by roughly 2 cm area of upper inner arm skin. Libraries were pooled for sequencing, and variation in per-sample TCR yields was attributed mainly to small differences in library volumes within the pool. Alopecia areata with under or over 50% scalp involvement, alopecia totalis and alopecia universalis were represented in the patient cohort, which was mostly female. Patch testing was done on the upper back using Finn chambers containing 0.01% DPC, and results were scored after 6 days according to International Contact Dermatitis Research Group standards. In alopecia patients, the study followed how the peripheral blood TCR repertoire changed in vivo over primary and secondary sensitization to diphenylcyclopropenone (DPC), a hapten. Blood samples were taken from patients before sensitization (week 0) and at 2, 6 and about 24 weeks after DPC sensitization. Weekly therapeutic DPC doses were additionally applied to the scalp of patients throughout the approximately 25-week study period. Under 30 alopecia patients gave blood for TCR sequencing at one to four time points (pre-sensitization, 2, 6 and 24 weeks).

The time point label on this specimen signifies: patch test 2, 6 weeks after DPC sensitization. The treatment or condition label on this specimen signifies: therapeutic diphenylcyclopropenone sensitization with weekly scalp DPC. At every patch-test visit, the blood draw took place before the patch test was put on. To be eligible, patients had to be aged 18 to 70, diagnosed with alopecia and judged suitable for DPC therapy, while pregnant patients were excluded. Total RNA was extracted from unfractionated whole blood collected in Tempus Blood RNA tubes. From the cysteine up to the phenylalanine, the CDR3 has a length of 17 residues. The DNA shown is the 51-base CDR3, in frame from base 1. For this chain, trimming is 5 bases at the V end and 3 bases at the J end, and the number of junction bases without a gene match is 9. This clonotype was detected only a few times. Its cognate antigen has yet to be identified. Base-call qualities are not available, and no considerably larger clone is one nucleotide away.

On the study overall, not on this receptor specifically: After repeated subsampling, changes were observed in the strength of the expansion versus patch-test correlation and in the threshold at which the correlation became significant. DPC sensitization did not change the number of TCRs with a frequency above 1 in 1000, and there was no evidence of changes in global repertoire structure. A positive correlation was found between the number of PT1 expanded TCRs and patch test score, with significance reached at thresholds 8, 16 and 32 but not 4. Compared with pre-sensitization or healthy control sets, expanded TCRs formed significantly more large CDR3 similarity clusters, which is consistent with antigen-driven responses. Because every patient had alopecia, a presumed autoimmune disease, the patients' immune response might differ from that of healthy individuals.

Library generation was performed with RACE. The reads were generated on a NextSeq 500. During library preparation, unique molecular identifiers were attached to individual cDNA molecules so that TCRs could be counted in a quantitative, reproducible way. For every blood RNA sample, sequencing covered both the TCR alpha and TCR beta chains. As for the original processing: A median of around 100,000 TCRs per sample was observed, with a range of 23,224 to 690,600. V, J and CDR3 annotation of the TCR reads was performed with the Decombinator software suite. Every sample was subsampled to the same number of TCRs (28,000) for the PS versus PT1 abundance plots. Expanded TCRs were defined as absent before sensitization and observed at least eight times at the 2-week time point. TCRdb redid the processing of the public reads, applying fastp at Q25 and MiXCR, and retained in-frame beta chains. Merged by CDR3 protein, the rows form single entries marked with the most common genes and DNA. TCRdb assigned the V and J calls; the authors' analysis was not used. A total of roughly 140,000 distinct CDR3 sequences appear in this sample, roughly 12% of them only once. The ten largest clones add up to about 1.3% of the sample.

This receptor was obtained from a woman between 45 and 65 years old with alopecia areata. Some clones in this sample may be carry-over from other donors' samples. The source was whole blood, collected in connection with sensitization to the hapten diphenylcyclopropenone (DPC). The chain employs TRBV12-3 or TRBV12-4 and TRBJ2-7; 14 bases in the middle match TRBD2. The CDR3 loop reads CASSRLRTSGRIYEQYF. The nucleotide sequence is given as TGTGCCAGCAGTCGCCTCCGGACTAGCGGGAGGATCTACGAGCAGTACTTC.